What follows is one T cell receptor beta chain and its context. The data are from a study of blood T cell repertoires in COVID-19. About the research overall: The United States, Italy and Spain were the sources of the acute and convalescent COVID-19 samples. The analysed material was cDNA or gDNA that came from T cells, B-cell-depleted T cells, or PBMCs.

Methods used by the authors: Nucleated cell counts were estimated from reference gene primer amplification. The method was immunoSEQ multiplex PCR; TCRdb's version includes in-frame clones alone and lacks a portion of them. V and J calls and clone size are copied from that table; D and trimming were computed from the DNA. Of fewer than 70,000 clones listed, around 92% are singletons. The V and J ends lost 3 bases and 0 bases respectively, with 10 bases between them. Germline V gene data show CDR1 as KGHDR and CDR2 as SFDVKD. This CDR3 region has 16 residues. J is TRBJ2-2 and V is TRBV24-1, with D unresolved. Sequencing was done on a sample of peripheral blood. The clonotype originates from a man aged 45-60 years with active COVID-19. The DNA of the CDR3 is TGTGCCACCAGTGATGCGGCCTTCTCGAACACCGGGGAGCTGTTTTTT. This gives the protein CATSDAAFSNTGELFF.